This T cell receptor beta chain was recorded in a study of OX40 agonist ivuxolimab in advanced cancers. Study as a whole: There were three patients with partial responses, one having hepatocellular carcinoma and two cutaneous melanoma.

Autoimmune disease history or systemic immunosuppression disqualified patients. Concerning this clone: As yet, its antigen is unknown.

Method: immunoSEQ multiplex PCR; TCRdb's copy keeps in-frame clones and lacks some. The table shows about 14,000 clones, with around four fifths occurring only once. The CDR3 consists of 12 residues. Study outcomes and limitations: Expansion of clones was among the lowest in partial responders at 0.1-3.0 mg/kg. More expanded clones were seen, on average, in CD8+ T cells than in CD4+.

This sequence originates from an adult with an advanced solid tumor such as melanoma, head and neck, liver or kidney cancer. The chain joins TRBV23-1 to TRBJ2-7; D is unclear. TRBV23-1 is designated an ORF whose function remains uncertain. The specimen comprised CD4+ or CD8+ T cells sorted from blood, sampled in a trial of the OX40 agonist ivuxolimab. DNA of the CDR3: TGCCAGCAGTCGAGAGCCATCTACGAGCAGTACTTC. Its protein is CQQSRAIYEQYF.